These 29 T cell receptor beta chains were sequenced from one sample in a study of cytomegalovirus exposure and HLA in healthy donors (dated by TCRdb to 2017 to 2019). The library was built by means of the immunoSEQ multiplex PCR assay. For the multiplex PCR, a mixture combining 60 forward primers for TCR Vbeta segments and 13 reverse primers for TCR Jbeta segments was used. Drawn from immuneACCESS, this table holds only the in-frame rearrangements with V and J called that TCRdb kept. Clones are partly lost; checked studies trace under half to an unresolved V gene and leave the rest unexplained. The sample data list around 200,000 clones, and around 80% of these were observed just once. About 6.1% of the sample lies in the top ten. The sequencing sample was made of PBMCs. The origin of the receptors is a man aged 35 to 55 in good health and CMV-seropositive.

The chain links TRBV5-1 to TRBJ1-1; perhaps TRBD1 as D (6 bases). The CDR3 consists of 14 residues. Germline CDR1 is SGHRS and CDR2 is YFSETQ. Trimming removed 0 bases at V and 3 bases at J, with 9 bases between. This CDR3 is CASSLEQGDTEAFF. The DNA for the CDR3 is TGCGCCAGCAGCTTGGAACAGGGAGACACTGAAGCTTTCTTT.

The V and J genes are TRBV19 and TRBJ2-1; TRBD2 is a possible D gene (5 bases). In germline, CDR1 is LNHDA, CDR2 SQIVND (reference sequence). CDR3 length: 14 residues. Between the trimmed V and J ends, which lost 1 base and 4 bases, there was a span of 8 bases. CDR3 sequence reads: CASSIAGSYNEQFF. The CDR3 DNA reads TGTGCCAGTAGTATAGCGGGGTCATACAATGAGCAGTTCTTC.

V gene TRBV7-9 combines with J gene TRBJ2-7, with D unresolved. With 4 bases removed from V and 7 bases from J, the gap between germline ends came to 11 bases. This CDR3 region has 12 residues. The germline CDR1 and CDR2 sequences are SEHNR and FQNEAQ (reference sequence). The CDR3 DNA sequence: TGTGCCAGCAGCTCTCTGGCAAGGGAGCAGTACGTC. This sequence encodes CASSSLAREQYV.

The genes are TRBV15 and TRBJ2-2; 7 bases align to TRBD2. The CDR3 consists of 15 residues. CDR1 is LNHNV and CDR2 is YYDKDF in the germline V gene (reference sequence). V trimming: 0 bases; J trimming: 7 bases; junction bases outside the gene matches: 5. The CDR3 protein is CATSRESSGLGELFF. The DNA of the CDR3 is TGTGCCACCAGCAGAGAGTCTAGCGGTCTCGGGGAGCTGTTTTTT.

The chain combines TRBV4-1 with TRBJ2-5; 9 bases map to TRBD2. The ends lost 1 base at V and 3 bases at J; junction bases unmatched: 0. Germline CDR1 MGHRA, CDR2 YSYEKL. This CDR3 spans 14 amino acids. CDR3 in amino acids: CASSQGLAEETQYF. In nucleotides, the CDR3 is TGCGCCAGCAGCCAAGGACTAGCGGAAGAGACCCAGTACTTC.

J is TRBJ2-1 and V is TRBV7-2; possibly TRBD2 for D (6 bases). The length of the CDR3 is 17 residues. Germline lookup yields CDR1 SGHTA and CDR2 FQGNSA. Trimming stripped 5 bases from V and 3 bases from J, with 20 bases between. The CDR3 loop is CASSPSRGGVGYNEQFF. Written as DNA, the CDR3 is TGTGCCAGCAGCCCCTCGCGGGGCGGGGTGGGCTACAATGAGCAGTTCTTC.

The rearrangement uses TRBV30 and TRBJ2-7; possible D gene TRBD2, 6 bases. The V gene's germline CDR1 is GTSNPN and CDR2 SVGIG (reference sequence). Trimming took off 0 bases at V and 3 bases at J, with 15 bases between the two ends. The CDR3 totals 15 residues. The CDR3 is CAWSVPPQGLYEQYF. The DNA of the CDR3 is TGTGCCTGGAGTGTACCCCCCCAGGGACTCTACGAGCAGTACTTC.

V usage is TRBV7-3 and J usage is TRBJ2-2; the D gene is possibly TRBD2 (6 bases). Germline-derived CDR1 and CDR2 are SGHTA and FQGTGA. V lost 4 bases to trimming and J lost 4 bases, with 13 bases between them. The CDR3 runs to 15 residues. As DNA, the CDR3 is TGTGCCAGCAGCTCGGGACTCAGTTCCACCGGGGAGCTGTTTTTT. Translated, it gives CASSSGLSSTGELFF.

In nucleotides, the CDR3 is TGCAGTGCTACGCAGGATTACGAGCAGTACTTC. Amino acids: CSATQDYEQYF. The chain links TRBV20-1 to TRBJ2-7; D is undetermined. The CDR3 runs to 11 residues. CDR1 DFQATT and CDR2 SNEGSKA come from the germline V gene (reference sequence). With 4 bases removed from V and 4 bases from J, the gap between germline ends came to 8 bases.

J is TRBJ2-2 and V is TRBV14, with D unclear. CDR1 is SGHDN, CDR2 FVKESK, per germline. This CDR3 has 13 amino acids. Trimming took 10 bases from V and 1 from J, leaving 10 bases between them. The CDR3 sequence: CATSRQNTGELFF. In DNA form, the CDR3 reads TGTGCCACCTCAAGACAGAACACCGGGGAGCTGTTTTTT.

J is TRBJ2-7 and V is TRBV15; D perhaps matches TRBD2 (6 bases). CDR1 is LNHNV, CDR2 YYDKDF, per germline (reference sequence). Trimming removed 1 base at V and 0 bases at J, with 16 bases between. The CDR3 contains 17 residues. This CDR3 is CATSRVGASDSSYEQYF. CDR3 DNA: TGTGCCACCAGCAGAGTCGGGGCTAGCGATAGCTCCTACGAGCAGTACTTC.

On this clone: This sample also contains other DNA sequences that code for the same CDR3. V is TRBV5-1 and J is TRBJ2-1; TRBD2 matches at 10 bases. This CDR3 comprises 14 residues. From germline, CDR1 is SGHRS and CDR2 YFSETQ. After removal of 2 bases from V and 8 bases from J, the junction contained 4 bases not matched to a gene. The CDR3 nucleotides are TGCGCCAGCAGCTTAGCTAGCGGGAGTCATGAGCAGTTCTTC. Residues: CASSLASGSHEQFF.

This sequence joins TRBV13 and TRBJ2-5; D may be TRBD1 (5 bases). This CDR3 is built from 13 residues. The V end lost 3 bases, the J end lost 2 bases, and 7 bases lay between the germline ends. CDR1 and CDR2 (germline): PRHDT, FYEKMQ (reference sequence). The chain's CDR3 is CASSFRQQETQYF. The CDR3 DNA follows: TGTGCCAGCAGCTTCCGACAGCAAGAGACCCAGTACTTC.

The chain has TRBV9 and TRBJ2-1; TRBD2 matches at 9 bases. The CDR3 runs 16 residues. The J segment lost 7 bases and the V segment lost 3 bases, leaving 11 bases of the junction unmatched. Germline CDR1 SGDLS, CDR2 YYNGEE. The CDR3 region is CASSGGGGRAPNEQFF. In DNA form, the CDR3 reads TGTGCCAGCAGCGGAGGGGGCGGGAGGGCCCCGAATGAGCAGTTCTTC.

The CDR3 spells CASSFQAGGRRTEAFF. CDR3 DNA sequence: TGTGCCAGCAGTTTTCAGGCAGGGGGCCGGCGCACTGAAGCTTTCTTT. This rearrangement joins TRBV27 to TRBJ1-1, with 8 nucleotides matching TRBD1. The length of the CDR3 is 16 residues. CDR1 MNHEY and CDR2 SMNVEV come from the germline V gene (reference sequence). J was trimmed by 4 bases and V by 3 bases; bases with no gene match: 10.

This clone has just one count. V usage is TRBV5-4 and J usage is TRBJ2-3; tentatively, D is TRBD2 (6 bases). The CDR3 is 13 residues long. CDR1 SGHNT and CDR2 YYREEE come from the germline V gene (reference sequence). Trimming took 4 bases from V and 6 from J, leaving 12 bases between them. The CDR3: CASSRRGEDTQYF. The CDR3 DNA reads TGTGCCAGCAGCCGTCGCGGGGAGGATACGCAGTATTTT.

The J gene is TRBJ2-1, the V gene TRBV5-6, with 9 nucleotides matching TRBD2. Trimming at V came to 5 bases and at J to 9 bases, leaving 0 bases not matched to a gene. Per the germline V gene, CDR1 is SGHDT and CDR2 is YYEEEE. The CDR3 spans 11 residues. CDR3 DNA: TGTGCCAGCAGTAGCGGGAGTGAGCAGTTCTTC. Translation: CASSSGSEQFF. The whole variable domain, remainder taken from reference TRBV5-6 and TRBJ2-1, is DAGVTQSPTHLIKTRGQQVTLRCSPKSGHDTVSWYQQALGQGPQFIFQYYEEEERQRGNFPDRFSGHQFPNYSSELNVNALLLGDSALYLCASSSGSEQFFGPGTRLTVL.

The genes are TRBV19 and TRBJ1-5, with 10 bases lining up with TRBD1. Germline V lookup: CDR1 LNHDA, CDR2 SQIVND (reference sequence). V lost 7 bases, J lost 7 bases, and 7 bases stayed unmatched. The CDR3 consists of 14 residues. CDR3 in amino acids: CASTRTGGGQPQHF. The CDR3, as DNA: TGTGCCAGTACCCGGACAGGGGGGGGACAGCCCCAGCATTTT.

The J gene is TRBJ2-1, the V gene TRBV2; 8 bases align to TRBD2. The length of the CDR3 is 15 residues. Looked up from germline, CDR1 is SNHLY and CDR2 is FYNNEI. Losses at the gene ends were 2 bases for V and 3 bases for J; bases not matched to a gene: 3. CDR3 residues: CASSEFSGVYNEQFF. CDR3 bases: TGTGCCAGCAGTGAATTTAGCGGGGTCTACAATGAGCAGTTCTTC.

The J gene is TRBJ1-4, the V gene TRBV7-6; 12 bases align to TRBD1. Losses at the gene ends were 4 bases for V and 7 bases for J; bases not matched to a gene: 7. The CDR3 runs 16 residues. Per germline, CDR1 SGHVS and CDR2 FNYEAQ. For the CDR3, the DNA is TGTGCCAGCAGCTCCCCGGGACAGGGGGCGGCTGAAAAACTGTTTTTT. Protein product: CASSSPGQGAAEKLFF. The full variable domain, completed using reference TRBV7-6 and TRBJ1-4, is GAGVSQSPRYKVTKRGQDVALRCDPISGHVSLYWYRQALGQGPEFLTYFNYEAQQDKSGLPNDRFSAERPEGSISTLTIQRTEQRDSAMYRCASSSPGQGAAEKLFFGSGTQLSVL.

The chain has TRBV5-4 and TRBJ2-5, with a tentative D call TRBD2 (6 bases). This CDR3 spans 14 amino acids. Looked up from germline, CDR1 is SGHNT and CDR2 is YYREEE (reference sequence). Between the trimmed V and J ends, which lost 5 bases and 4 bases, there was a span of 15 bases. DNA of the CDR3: TGTGCCAGCAGTGCCAGGGAGGCTCGAGAGACCCAGTACTTC. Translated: CASSAREARETQYF.

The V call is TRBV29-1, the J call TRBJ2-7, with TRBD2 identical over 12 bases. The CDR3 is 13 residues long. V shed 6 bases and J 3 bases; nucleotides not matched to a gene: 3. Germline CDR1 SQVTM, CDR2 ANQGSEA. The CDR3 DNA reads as TGCAGCGTGACTAGCGGGAGTGGCTACGAGCAGTACTTC. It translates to CSVTSGSGYEQYF.

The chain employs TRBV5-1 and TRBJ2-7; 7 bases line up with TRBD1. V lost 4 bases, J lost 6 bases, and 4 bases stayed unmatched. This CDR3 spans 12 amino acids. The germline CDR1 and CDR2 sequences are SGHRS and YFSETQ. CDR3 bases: TGCGCCAGCAGCCTCTGGACAGGCGAGCAGTACTTC. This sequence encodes CASSLWTGEQYF.

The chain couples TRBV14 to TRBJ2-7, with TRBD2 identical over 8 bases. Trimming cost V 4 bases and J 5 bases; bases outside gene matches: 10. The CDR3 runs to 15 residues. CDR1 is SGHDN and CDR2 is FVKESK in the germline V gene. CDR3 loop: CASSPNKGLEDEQYF. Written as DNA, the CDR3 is TGTGCCAGCAGCCCCAATAAGGGACTAGAGGACGAGCAGTACTTC.

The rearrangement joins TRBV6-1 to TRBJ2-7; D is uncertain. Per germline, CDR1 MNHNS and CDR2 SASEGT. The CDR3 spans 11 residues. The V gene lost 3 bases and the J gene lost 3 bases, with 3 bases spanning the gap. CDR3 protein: CASSDHYEQYV. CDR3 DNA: TGTGCCAGCAGTGACCACTACGAGCAGTACGTC.

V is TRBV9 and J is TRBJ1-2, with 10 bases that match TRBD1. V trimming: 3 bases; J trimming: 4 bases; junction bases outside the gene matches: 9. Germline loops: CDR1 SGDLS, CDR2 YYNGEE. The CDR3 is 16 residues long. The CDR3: CASSGPGQGKSYGYTF. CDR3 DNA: TGTGCCAGCAGCGGCCCGGGACAGGGGAAGTCCTATGGCTACACCTTC.

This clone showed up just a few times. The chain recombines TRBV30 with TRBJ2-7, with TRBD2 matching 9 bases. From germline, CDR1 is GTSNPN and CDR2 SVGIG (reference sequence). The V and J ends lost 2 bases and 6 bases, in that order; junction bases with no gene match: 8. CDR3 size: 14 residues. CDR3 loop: CAWSLIAGAGEQYV. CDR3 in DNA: TGTGCCTGGAGTTTGATAGCGGGAGCTGGCGAGCAGTACGTC.

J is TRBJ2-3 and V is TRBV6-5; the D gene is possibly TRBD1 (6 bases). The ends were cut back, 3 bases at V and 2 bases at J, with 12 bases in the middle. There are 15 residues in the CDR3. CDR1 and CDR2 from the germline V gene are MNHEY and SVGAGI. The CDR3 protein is CASSYGRGSTDTQYF. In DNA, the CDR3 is TGTGCCAGCAGTTATGGCAGGGGTTCCACAGATACGCAGTATTTT.

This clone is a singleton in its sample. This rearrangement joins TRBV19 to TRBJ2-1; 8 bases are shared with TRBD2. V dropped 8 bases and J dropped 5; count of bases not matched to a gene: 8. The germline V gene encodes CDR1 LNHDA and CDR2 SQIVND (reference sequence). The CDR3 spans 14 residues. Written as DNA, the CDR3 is TGTGCCAGTTCCCGGACTAGCAGGAACAATGAGCAGTTCTTC. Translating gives CASSRTSRNNEQFF.